Presented here are 23 T cell receptor beta chains from one specimen sequenced in a study of blood T cell repertoires in COVID-19. Measured with immunoSEQ multiplex PCR; TCRdb has only the in-frame clones, and not every one. The table has 98,000 or so clones, about two thirds seen once. Sequencing was done on a sample of peripheral blood. The receptor source for this set is a woman aged 40 to 50 with acute or convalescent COVID-19.

This clone was seen once. This chain uses TRBV4-2 with TRBJ2-2; TRBD1 matches 9 bases. Germline V gives CDR1 LGHNA, CDR2 YNFKEQ. J was trimmed by 4 bases and V by 6 bases; bases with no gene match: 9. The CDR3 has 16 residues. In nucleotides, the CDR3 is TGTGCCAGCAGTAGGACAGGGGCTGAGGGCACCGGGGAGCTGTTTTTT. This gives the protein CASSRTGAEGTGELFF.

The CDR3 protein is CASIQRGGNNEQFF. DNA of the CDR3: TGTGCCAGCATACAGCGGGGGGGAAACAATGAGCAGTTCTTC. V gene TRBV5-4 combines with J gene TRBJ2-1, with 10 nucleotides matching TRBD2. CDR1 SGHNT and CDR2 YYREEE come from the germline V gene (reference sequence). Trimming cost V 6 bases and J 5 bases; bases outside gene matches: 5. This CDR3 region has 14 residues.

The rearrangement joins TRBV4-1 to TRBJ1-4, with D perhaps TRBD1 (6 bases). Germline V CDR1 and CDR2: MGHRA, YSYEKL. The CDR3 runs to 13 residues. Trimming pared 6 bases from V and 7 bases from J, leaving 12 bases between. The CDR3 is CASRWDTGEKLFF. Here the CDR3 DNA reads TGCGCCAGCAGATGGGACACCGGTGAAAAACTGTTTTTT.

The chain employs TRBV28 and TRBJ1-5, with a possible D match to TRBD1 (6 bases). Trimming took 7 bases from V and 6 from J, leaving 13 bases between them. The CDR3 length is 13 residues. Per germline, CDR1 MDHEN and CDR2 SYDVKM. This chain's CDR3 is CASKIRGSQPQHF. The CDR3 DNA sequence: TGTGCCAGCAAAATCAGGGGTTCTCAGCCCCAGCATTTT.

The chain has TRBV19 and TRBJ2-4; maybe TRBD1 (6 bases). The CDR3 has 14 amino acids. The V and J ends lost 1 base and 4 bases respectively, with 8 bases between them. Germline values: CDR1 LNHDA, CDR2 SQIVND (reference sequence). The CDR3 protein is CASSIVDRKNIQYF. The CDR3, as DNA: TGTGCCAGTAGTATAGTGGACAGAAAAAACATTCAGTACTTC.

The chain links TRBV5-1 to TRBJ1-3; D remains ambiguous. Germline V gene lookup returns CDR1 SGHRS and CDR2 YFSETQ. The CDR3 is 16 amino acids. V was clipped by 0 bases and J by 1 base, with 11 bases between them. CDR3 sequence (DNA): TGCGCCAGCAGCTTGGCCGGGAGGGAATCTGGAAACACCATATATTTT. Its protein is CASSLAGRESGNTIYF.

The rearrangement joins TRBV5-5 to TRBJ2-7, with D tentatively TRBD2 (5 bases). This CDR3 region has 18 residues. V dropped 0 bases and J dropped 3 bases, with 22 bases sitting between them. The germline V gene encodes CDR1 SGHKS and CDR2 YYEKEE (reference sequence). The CDR3 DNA reads TGTGCCAGCAGCTTGGTCAGTCGGGGAGCCCCACCTCACTACGAGCAGTACTTC. It specifies CASSLVSRGAPPHYEQYF.

V is TRBV11-2 and J is TRBJ2-4; TRBD1 matches 9 bases. Germline V gives CDR1 SGHAT, CDR2 FQNNGV. This CDR3 has 16 residues. Trimming removed 4 bases from V and 2 bases from J; junction bases left unmatched: 6. CDR3 DNA sequence: TGTGCCAGCAGCTCGCGAGGGACAGGGCCCAAAAACATTCAGTACTTC. Amino acid sequence: CASSSRGTGPKNIQYF.

This chain uses TRBV7-3 with TRBJ2-1; TRBD2 is a possible D gene (6 bases). The CDR3 is 14 residues long. Germline values: CDR1 SGHTA, CDR2 FQGTGA. V lost 0 bases, J lost 5 bases, and 8 bases lay in between. The CDR3, as DNA: TGTGCCAGCAGCTTAACCCGACTAGACAATGAGCAGTTCTTC. This translates into CASSLTRLDNEQFF.

This chain joins TRBV6-5 and TRBJ2-7, with 9 bases lining up with TRBD2. V trimming: 7 bases; J trimming: 2 bases; junction bases outside the gene matches: 9. This CDR3 comprises 15 residues. The germline gives CDR1 MNHEY, CDR2 SVGAGI. The CDR3 region is CASNPGGGGPYEQYF. The CDR3 DNA is TGTGCCAGCAATCCCGGCGGGGGGGGTCCCTACGAGCAGTACTTC.

This clone was seen only a few times. This rearrangement joins TRBV7-9 to TRBJ1-1; no reliable D call. Trimming pared 3 bases from V and 2 bases from J, leaving 13 bases between. Per germline, CDR1 SEHNR and CDR2 FQNEAQ (reference sequence). The length of the CDR3 is 15 residues. For the CDR3, the DNA is TGTGCCAGCAGCTTTGACGGAGGCAGAAACACTGAAGCTTTCTTT. This sequence encodes CASSFDGGRNTEAFF.

This clone was seen a single time. The gene calls are TRBV7-2 and TRBJ2-5; 11 bases fit TRBD2. Per germline, CDR1 SGHTA and CDR2 FQGNSA. The CDR3 runs to 16 residues. With V trimmed by 5 bases and J by 4 bases, 9 bases remained unmatched. Here the CDR3 reads CASSLQTSGERETQYF. The CDR3 coding sequence is TGTGCCAGCAGCCTCCAGACTAGCGGGGAGCGAGAGACCCAGTACTTC.

This clone came up a few times. The chain links TRBV7-3 to TRBJ2-5; tentative D call: TRBD2 (6 bases). Germline lookup yields CDR1 SGHTA and CDR2 FQGTGA. The V end was cut by 1 base, the J end by 5 bases, with 11 bases between. The CDR3 consists of 14 residues. CDR3 sequence: CASSLNPGGETQYF. The DNA of the CDR3 is TGTGCCAGCAGCTTAAACCCCGGGGGTGAGACCCAGTACTTC.

The chain employs TRBV3-1 (or the pseudogene TRBV3-2) and TRBJ1-5; weak D call: TRBD1 (5 bases). CDR3 length: 15 amino acids. Germline lookup yields CDR1 LGHDT and CDR2 YNNKEL (reference sequence). V was shortened by 2 bases and J by 5 bases, with 13 bases between the two germline ends. The chain's CDR3 is CASSQSAGGDQPQHF. The CDR3, as DNA: TGTGCCAGCAGCCAATCAGCGGGGGGTGATCAGCCCCAGCATTTT.

V is TRBV2 and J is TRBJ1-5, with D uncertain. CDR1 SNHLY and CDR2 FYNNEI come from the germline V gene. This CDR3 is built from 15 residues. Trimming took 6 bases from V and 3 from J, leaving 15 bases between them. CDR3 loop: CASSPRVFYNQPQHF. As DNA, the CDR3 is TGTGCCAGCAGCCCCCGAGTTTTCTACAATCAGCCCCAGCATTTT.

This chain joins TRBV6-6 and TRBJ1-1; D gene uncertain. The germline V gene encodes CDR1 MNHNY and CDR2 SVGAGI (reference sequence). This CDR3 comprises 13 residues. V was trimmed by 0 bases and J by 6 bases, leaving 8 bases between them. The DNA for the CDR3 is TGTGCCAGCAGTTACTCGAGGCGGTCTGAAGCTTTCTTT. It specifies CASSYSRRSEAFF.

CDR3 amino acids: CASNEGAYGTGELFF. Written as DNA, the CDR3 is TGTGCCAGTAATGAGGGGGCATATGGCACCGGGGAGCTGTTTTTT. This rearrangement joins TRBV19 to TRBJ2-2, with 7 positions matching TRBD1. The CDR3 has 15 residues. The germline V gene has CDR1 LNHDA and CDR2 SQIVND (reference sequence). The ends lost 7 bases at V and 4 bases at J; junction bases unmatched: 9. Full variable domain (rest looked up from reference TRBV19 and TRBJ2-2): DGGITQSPKYLFRKEGQNVTLSCEQNLNHDAMYWYRQDPGQGLRLIYYSQIVNDFQKGDIAEGYSVSREKKESFPLTVTSAQKNPTAFYLCASNEGAYGTGELFFGEGSRLTVL.

The genes are TRBV19 and TRBJ1-5; D remains unclear. Germline V gene lookup returns CDR1 LNHDA and CDR2 SQIVND (reference sequence). This CDR3 contains 13 residues. Trimming removed 5 bases from V and 5 bases from J, with 10 bases in between. The CDR3 protein is CASSLWADQPQHF. The CDR3 DNA follows: TGTGCCAGTAGTCTTTGGGCCGATCAGCCCCAGCATTTT.

This chain connects TRBV3-1 (or the pseudogene TRBV3-2) to TRBJ1-2, with D perhaps matching TRBD1 (6 bases). The CDR3 consists of 14 residues. Trimming removed 3 bases from V and 4 bases from J, with 12 bases in between. Germline V gene data show CDR1 as LGHDT and CDR2 as YNNKEL (reference sequence). CDR3 residues: CASSQGRGAYGYTF. CDR3 nucleotides: TGTGCCAGCAGCCAGGGCAGGGGAGCCTATGGCTACACCTTC.

This chain links TRBV5-1 with TRBJ2-7, with 14 positions matching TRBD2. J lost 6 bases, V lost 4 bases, and 9 bases had no gene match. This CDR3 spans 16 amino acids. Germline V CDR1 and CDR2: SGHRS, YFSETQ. The CDR3 bases are TGCGCCAGCAGCCAACGGACTAGCGGGGGGAAGACCGAGCAGTACTTC. It is translated as CASSQRTSGGKTEQYF.

Remarks on this clone: This sample also contains other DNA sequences that code for the same CDR3. J is TRBJ1-6 and V is TRBV9; 9 bases map to TRBD1. The CDR3 is 14 amino acids. V lost 8 bases, J lost 4 bases, and 4 bases stayed unmatched. The germline gives CDR1 SGDLS, CDR2 YYNGEE. The CDR3 nucleotides are TGTGCCAGTTCGGACAGGGGATATAATTCACCCCTCCACTTT. This encodes CASSDRGYNSPLHF.

V usage is TRBV2 and J usage is TRBJ2-7, with TRBD2 identical over 7 bases. The junction had 6 bases not matched to a gene; V was cut back by 3 bases and J by 4 bases. This CDR3 has 14 amino acids. Germline V gene sequence: CDR1 SNHLY, CDR2 FYNNEI. This CDR3 reads CASSDRDYTYEQYF. The DNA for the CDR3 is TGTGCCAGCAGTGATCGGGACTACACATACGAGCAGTACTTC.

The CDR3 loop is CASSQSQGNYGYTF. The CDR3 region has the DNA TGCGCCAGCAGCCAATCGCAGGGGAACTATGGCTACACCTTC. The V and J genes are TRBV4-3 and TRBJ1-2, with TRBD1 as a possible D gene (6 bases). The CDR3 loop spans 14 amino acids. Germline lookup yields CDR1 LGHNA and CDR2 YSLEER. Between the trimmed V and J ends, which lost 2 bases and 2 bases, there was a span of 9 bases.